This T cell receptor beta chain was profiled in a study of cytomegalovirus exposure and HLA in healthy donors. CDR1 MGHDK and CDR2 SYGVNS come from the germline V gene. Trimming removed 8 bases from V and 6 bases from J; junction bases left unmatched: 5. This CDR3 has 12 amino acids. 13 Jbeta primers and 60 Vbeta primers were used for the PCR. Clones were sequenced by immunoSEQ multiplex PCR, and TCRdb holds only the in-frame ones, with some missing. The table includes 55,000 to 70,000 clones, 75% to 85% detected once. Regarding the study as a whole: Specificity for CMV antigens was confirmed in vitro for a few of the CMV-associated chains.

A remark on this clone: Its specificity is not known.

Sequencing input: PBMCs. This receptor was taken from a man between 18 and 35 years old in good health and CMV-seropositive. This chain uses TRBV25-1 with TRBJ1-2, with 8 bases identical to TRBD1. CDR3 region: CASGDRSDGYTF. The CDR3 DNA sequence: TGTGCCAGCGGGGACAGGAGCGATGGCTACACCTTC.